These 8 T cell receptor beta chains originate from one sample sequenced in a study of blood T cell repertoires in COVID-19. Clones were read by immunoSEQ multiplex PCR, and TCRdb kept only the in-frame ones, dropping some. The sample holds some 300,000 clones, about 90% seen once. Sequencing input: PBMCs or T cells enriched from blood (not recorded which). The receptors originated from a woman aged 50 to 60 who had been exposed to COVID-19.

J is TRBJ1-1 and V is TRBV12-5; D might be TRBD1 (5 bases). In germline, CDR1 is LGHNT, CDR2 FRNRAP. The ends were cut back, 4 bases at V and 3 bases at J, with 24 bases in the middle. CDR3 length: 18 amino acids. CDR3 sequence: CASGSTPKNSSGDTEAFF. CDR3 sequence (DNA): TGTGCTAGTGGTTCCACGCCGAAAAACTCGTCGGGGGACACTGAAGCTTTCTTT.

This chain connects TRBV27 to TRBJ1-5; 7 positions match TRBD1. Trimming at V came to 1 base and at J to 5 bases, leaving 2 bases not matched to a gene. The CDR3 spans 14 residues. The germline V gene encodes CDR1 MNHEY and CDR2 SMNVEV (reference sequence). CDR3 residues: CASSLYRGDQPQHF. The CDR3 nucleotides read TGTGCCAGCAGTTTATACAGGGGTGATCAGCCCCAGCATTTT.

The chain couples TRBV4-1 to TRBJ1-1; D ambiguous. Trimming shortened V by 0 bases and J by 4 bases, and 12 bases separated the two germline ends. CDR1 MGHRA and CDR2 YSYEKL come from the germline V gene. This CDR3 is built from 15 residues. The CDR3 DNA reads as TGCGCCAGCAGCCAAGATGACTGGAGTCCCACTGAAGCTTTCTTT. Its protein is CASSQDDWSPTEAFF.

The chain uses TRBV27 and TRBJ1-4; TRBD1 matches 12 bases. CDR3 length: 13 residues. Germline V gives CDR1 MNHEY, CDR2 SMNVEV (reference sequence). The V gene end was trimmed by 10 bases and the J gene end by 8 bases; junction bases not matched to a gene: 5. CDR3 amino acids: CATGTGGLEKLFF. The CDR3 DNA reads TGTGCCACCGGGACAGGGGGCCTGGAAAAACTGTTTTTT.

The genes are TRBV4-1 and TRBJ1-6, with D maybe TRBD1 (5 bases). There are 14 residues in the CDR3. With 9 bases removed from V and 4 bases from J, the gap between germline ends came to 13 bases. Germline assignment: CDR1 MGHRA and CDR2 YSYEKL. CDR3 sequence (DNA): TGCGCCAGTTCGGTGGACAATTATAATTCACCCCTCCACTTT. This translates into CASSVDNYNSPLHF.

The chain carries TRBV9 and TRBJ2-2, with D maybe TRBD1 (6 bases). Germline CDR1 is SGDLS and CDR2 is YYNGEE. The V end lost 4 bases, the J end lost 3 bases, and 16 bases lay between the germline ends. The CDR3 sequence is 16 residues long. CDR3 in amino acids: CASSTAQGGYTGELFF. CDR3 DNA: TGTGCCAGCAGCACTGCACAGGGTGGTTACACCGGGGAGCTGTTTTTT.

The gene calls are TRBV4-1 and TRBJ1-6; D remains unclear. Germline assignment: CDR1 MGHRA and CDR2 YSYEKL. V was shortened by 0 bases and J by 6 bases, with 12 bases between the two germline ends. The CDR3 is 16 amino acids. CDR3 loop: CASSQDSGLRNSPLHF. CDR3 coding DNA: TGCGCCAGCAGCCAAGATAGTGGTTTGCGTAATTCACCCCTCCACTTT.

The chain combines TRBV11-2 with TRBJ2-5; possible D gene TRBD1, 5 bases. V was clipped by 5 bases and J by 5 bases, with 18 bases between them. CDR3 length equals 15 residues. Germline CDR1 is SGHAT and CDR2 is FQNNGV. DNA of the CDR3: TGTGCCAGCAGCGTTGTTCGTTTCAGGGCGGAGACCCAGTACTTC. Translating it yields CASSVVRFRAETQYF. Full variable domain (missing parts from reference TRBV11-2 and TRBJ2-5): EAGVAQSPRYKIIEKRQSVAFWCNPISGHATLYWYQQILGQGPKLLIQFQNNGVVDDSQLPKDRFSAERLKGVDSTLKIQPAKLEDSAVYLCASSVVRFRAETQYFGPGTRLLVL.